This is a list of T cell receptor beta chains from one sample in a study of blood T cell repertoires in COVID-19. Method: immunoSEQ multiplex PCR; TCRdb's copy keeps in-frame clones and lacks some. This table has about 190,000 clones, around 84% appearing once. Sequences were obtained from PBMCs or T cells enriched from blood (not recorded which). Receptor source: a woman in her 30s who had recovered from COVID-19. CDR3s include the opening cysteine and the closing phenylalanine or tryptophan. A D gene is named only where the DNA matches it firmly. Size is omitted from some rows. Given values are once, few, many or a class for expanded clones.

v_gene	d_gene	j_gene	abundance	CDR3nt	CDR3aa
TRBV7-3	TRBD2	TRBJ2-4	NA	TGTGCCAGCAGCTTAGGTCGGGGGGGAACCCAGGGCATTCAGTACTTC	CASSLGRGGTQGIQYF
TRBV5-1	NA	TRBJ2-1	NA	TGCGCCAGCAGCTCGCCACCGGACAAGTCCTACAATGAGCAGTTCTTC	CASSSPPDKSYNEQFF
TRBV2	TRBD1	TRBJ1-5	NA	TGTGCCAGCAGTGGACGGACAGGGGCTCAGCCCCAGCATTTT	CASSGRTGAQPQHF
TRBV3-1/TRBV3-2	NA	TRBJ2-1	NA	TGTGCCAGCAGCCAAGAGGGACACCTGTACAATGAGCAGTTCTTC	CASSQEGHLYNEQFF
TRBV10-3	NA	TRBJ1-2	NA	TGTGCCATCAGTGAGTCGATTTATGGAGGGTTGGACTATGGCTACACCTTC	CAISESIYGGLDYGYTF
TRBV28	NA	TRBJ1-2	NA	TGTGCCAGCAGTCCTACCCTGACAGTTATCTATGGCTACACCTTC	CASSPTLTVIYGYTF
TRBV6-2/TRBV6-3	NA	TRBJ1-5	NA	TGTGCCAGCAGTTACCTGCGACACAGTTATAGCAATCAGCCCCAGCATTTT	CASSYLRHSYSNQPQHF
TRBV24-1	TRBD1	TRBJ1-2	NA	TGTGCCACCAGTGATGCACAAGGGACAGGAAGCACGCTAGACTTC	CATSDAQGTGSTLDF
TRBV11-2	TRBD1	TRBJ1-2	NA	TGTGCCAGCAGCTTGGGGACCGACAGGGTCTATGGCTACACCTTC	CASSLGTDRVYGYTF
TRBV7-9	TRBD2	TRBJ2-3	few	TGTGCCAGCAGCTTTAAAGCGGGAGGTACAGATACGCAGTATTTT	CASSFKAGGTDTQYF
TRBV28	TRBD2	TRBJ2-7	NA	TGTGCCAGCAGTTTATCGCTAGCGGGACTGACCGAGCAGTACTTC	CASSLSLAGLTEQYF
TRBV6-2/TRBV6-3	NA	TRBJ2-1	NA	TGTGCCAGCAGTTACTCTTCCACAGGGATAAGCTACAATGAGCAGTTCTTC	CASSYSSTGISYNEQFF
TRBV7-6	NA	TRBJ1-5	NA	TGTGCCAGCAGCTTAGGACAGCTTAGCAATCAGCCCCAGCATTTT	CASSLGQLSNQPQHF
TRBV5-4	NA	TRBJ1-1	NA	TGTGCCAGCAGCTTTCGGTTGACTGAAGCTTTCTTT	CASSFRLTEAFF
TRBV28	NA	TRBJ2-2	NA	TGTGCCAGCAGTTTCTCCGGACAGTCCACCGGGGAGCTGTTTTTT	CASSFSGQSTGELFF